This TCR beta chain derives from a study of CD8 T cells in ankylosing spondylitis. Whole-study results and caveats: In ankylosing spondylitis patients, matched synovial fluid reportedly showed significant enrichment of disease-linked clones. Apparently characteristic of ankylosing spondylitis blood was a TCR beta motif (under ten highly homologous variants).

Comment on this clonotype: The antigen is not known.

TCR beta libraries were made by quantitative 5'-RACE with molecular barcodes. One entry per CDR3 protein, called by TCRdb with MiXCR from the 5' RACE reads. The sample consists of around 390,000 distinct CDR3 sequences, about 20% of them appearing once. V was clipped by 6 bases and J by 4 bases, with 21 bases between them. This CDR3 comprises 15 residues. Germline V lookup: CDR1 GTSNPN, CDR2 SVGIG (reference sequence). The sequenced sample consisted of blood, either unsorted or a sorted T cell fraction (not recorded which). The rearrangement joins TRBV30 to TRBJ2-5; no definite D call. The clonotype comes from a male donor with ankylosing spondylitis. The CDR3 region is CACSLQIRTRETQYF. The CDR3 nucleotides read TGTGCCTGCAGTCTACAGATAAGAACGAGAGAGACCCAGTACTTC.